This T cell receptor (beta chain) was identified during a study of identical twins. Broader study findings: Fewer insertions marked abundant cord blood beta clonotypes; young adult naive trended weakly, memory not at all. The analysis was cross-sectional rather than longitudinal within donors. Beta out-of-frame sequences showed weaker excess twin sharing.

TCRdb redid the calling of the 5' RACE reads with MiXCR, one entry per CDR3 protein. The profile shows nearly 900,000 distinct CDR3 sequences, around an eighth of them singletons. Losses at the gene ends were 5 bases for V and 3 bases for J; bases not matched to a gene: 11. This CDR3 has 16 amino acids. The V gene's germline CDR1 is MNHEY and CDR2 SVGAGI. About this clonotype itself: The antigen remains unidentified.

The same specimen was also included in a second study, on yellow fever vaccine responses in identical twins.

The chain links TRBV6-5 to TRBJ2-7, with 9 bases matching TRBD2. Sequenced input: PBMCs. The origin of this receptor is a woman younger than 30 in good health. The CDR3 DNA reads TGTGCCAGCAGTCCTCCCCCGGGACTAGCTAACTACGAGCAGTACTTC. Protein: CASSPPPGLANYEQYF.